A single sample gave rise to the 3 T cell receptor beta chains below, sequenced in a study of CD8+ T cells in alopecia areata. Isolated RNA was reverse transcribed into cDNA used as the sequencing template. The protocol was immunoSEQ multiplex PCR, while the TCRdb copy is restricted to in-frame clones and leaves out a portion. In the table there are approximately 220,000 clones, more than 30% of which are singletons. Treatment indicated: oral pan-JAK inhibitor, 5-10 mg twice daily. The specimen comprised CD4+ T cells sorted from blood, sampled at approximately week 30, from a patient treated with tofacitinib. The receptors originated from a human donor with alopecia areata.

This clone was picked up many times. V gene TRBV10-3 combines with J gene TRBJ2-7; D is uncertain. From germline, CDR1 is ENHRY and CDR2 SYGVKD. The CDR3 extends over 12 amino acids. The V end lost 2 bases, the J end lost 8 bases, and 10 bases lay between the germline ends. The CDR3 spells CAISEPPGQQYF. CDR3 DNA sequence: TGTGCCATCAGTGAGCCACCTGGCCAGCAGTACTTC.

This clone came up a few times. The chain employs TRBV2 and TRBJ1-1; no reliable D call. V lost 8 bases and J 1 base, leaving 11 bases between the germline ends. This CDR3 has 13 amino acids. Germline V lookup: CDR1 SNHLY, CDR2 FYNNEI. The CDR3: CASGREWNTEAFF. CDR3 DNA: TGTGCCAGCGGTCGTGAATGGAACACTGAAGCTTTCTTT. The full variable domain, completed using reference TRBV2 and TRBJ1-1, is EPEVTQTPSHQVTQMGQEVILRCVPISNHLYFYWYRQILGQKVEFLVSFYNNEISEKSEIFDDQFSVERPDGSNFTLKIRSTKLEDSAMYFCASGREWNTEAFFGQGTRLTVV.

This clone was seen a handful of times. The chain carries TRBV18 and TRBJ2-7; 12 bases fit TRBD1. Germline CDR1 reads KGHSH; CDR2 reads LQKENI. CDR3 length equals 15 residues. With V trimmed by 0 bases and J by 5 bases, 2 bases remained unmatched. This CDR3 is CASSPPGTGGDEQYF. The CDR3, as DNA: TGTGCCAGCTCACCACCCGGGACAGGGGGCGACGAGCAGTACTTC.